This is a list of T cell receptor beta chains from one sample in a study of cytomegalovirus exposure and HLA in healthy donors. TCRdb's copy holds only in-frame clones and misses some; the assay was immunoSEQ multiplex PCR. Of around 120,000 clones listed, about 78% are singletons. Material: PBMCs. Receptor source: a human donor in good health. CDR3s include the opening cysteine and the closing phenylalanine or tryptophan. Each record gives: V gene, J gene, D gene, CDR3 length, clone size, CDR3 protein, CDR3 DNA. A D gene is named only where the DNA matches it firmly. Clone sizes are given selectively: once, few, many, or a class where the clone is expanded.

TRBV19	TRBJ2-1	TRBD2	15	few	CATSSGRAGYNEQFF	TGTGCCACCTCGAGCGGGAGGGCCGGGTACAATGAGCAGTTCTTC
TRBV5-4	TRBJ2-3	TRBD2	18	few	CASSLAGRGSWGVDTQYF	TGTGCCAGCAGCTTGGCCGGGAGGGGATCCTGGGGCGTAGATACGCAGTATTTT
TRBV28	TRBJ2-7	TRBD1	14	.	CASSRGQASYEQYF	TGTGCCAGCAGCCGGGGACAGGCCTCCTACGAGCAGTACTTC
TRBV7-2	TRBJ2-7	.	13	once	CASSLEGGYEQYF	TGTGCCAGCAGCTTAGAAGGAGGATACGAGCAGTACTTC
TRBV19	TRBJ2-1	TRBD2	16	.	CASSIFPSGIRNEQFF	TGTGCCAGTAGTATTTTCCCTAGCGGGATACGGAATGAGCAGTTCTTC
TRBV6-4	TRBJ2-2	TRBD1	14	few	CASWDRSGTGELFF	TGTGCCAGCTGGGACAGATCGGGCACCGGGGAGCTGTTTTTT
TRBV7-9	TRBJ2-7	TRBD1	18	once	CSSSLAGGLWDSPYEQYF	TGTTCCAGCAGCTTAGCCGGCGGTTTATGGGACAGCCCCTACGAGCAGTACTTC
TRBV12-1	TRBJ1-2	.	14	.	CASSFGTGFYGYTF	TGTGCCAGCAGCTTTGGGACAGGATTCTATGGCTACACCTTC
TRBV18	TRBJ2-4	.	12	.	CASSNRKNIQYF	TGTGCCAGCTCCAACAGGAAAAACATTCAGTACTTC
TRBV7-9	TRBJ1-2	.	12	.	CASSLLFDGYTF	TGTGCCAGCAGCTTACTTTTTGATGGCTACACCTTC
TRBV7-2	TRBJ1-1	.	15	.	CASSRAGVALTEAFF	TGTGCCAGCAGCCGGGCCGGGGTTGCCCTCACTGAAGCTTTCTTT
TRBV20-1	TRBJ1-1	.	11	few	CSARLQVEAFF	TGCAGTGCTAGATTACAGGTTGAAGCTTTCTTT
TRBV15	TRBJ1-2	TRBD1	16	.	CATSRAGTGGNYGYTF	TGTGCCACCAGCAGAGCCGGGACAGGGGGAAACTATGGCTACACCTTC
TRBV27	TRBJ2-1	.	14	.	CASSSPGPRDEQFF	TGTGCCAGCAGTTCCCCGGGCCCCAGGGATGAGCAGTTCTTC
TRBV7-9	TRBJ2-7	.	17	.	CASSLVPPRGSPYEQYF	TGTGCCAGCAGCTTAGTACCCCCCCGCGGGTCTCCCTACGAGCAGTACTTC
TRBV7-7	TRBJ2-3	.	16	.	CASSLTDRGGTDTQYF	TGTGCTAGCAGCTTAACCGACAGGGGAGGGACAGATACGCAGTATTTT
TRBV6-4	TRBJ1-2	.	16	.	CASSEQPQGPAHGYTF	TGTGCCAGCAGTGAGCAACCACAGGGACCAGCGCATGGCTACACCTTC
TRBV7-2	TRBJ2-2	.	15	.	CASSLLALNTGELFF	TGTGCCAGCAGCTTACTAGCACTGAACACCGGGGAGCTGTTTTTT
TRBV7-2	TRBJ2-7	.	15	.	CASSSDRVSTYEQYF	TGTGCCAGCAGCTCAGACCGGGTCTCAACCTACGAGCAGTACTTC
TRBV9	TRBJ2-6	TRBD1	17	.	CASSVVDRASGANVLTF	TGTGCCAGCAGCGTAGTCGACAGGGCCTCTGGGGCCAACGTCCTGACTTTC
TRBV13	TRBJ1-2	.	15	.	CASSPGARGDYGYTF	TGTGCCAGCAGCCCCGGGGCGCGGGGCGACTATGGCTACACCTTC
TRBV6-5	TRBJ1-4	.	14	once	CASSPPARVEKLFF	TGTGCCAGCAGTCCGCCCGCTCGGGTGGAAAAACTGTTTTTT
TRBV19	TRBJ2-2	TRBD1	15	few	CASSTGQGAPGELFF	TGTGCCAGTAGCACAGGACAGGGGGCGCCCGGGGAGCTGTTTTTT
TRBV21-1	TRBJ1-5	.	18	.	CASSRMAGAGSSNQPQHF	TGTGCCAGCAGCCGTATGGCAGGGGCCGGGTCGAGCAATCAGCCCCAGCATTTT
TRBV6-1	TRBJ2-7	.	15	.	CASSEPDPGTYEQYF	TGTGCCAGCAGTGAACCGGACCCGGGAACCTACGAGCAGTACTTC
TRBV7-9	TRBJ2-1	TRBD2	16	once	CASSLVASGSYNEQFF	TGTGCCAGCAGCTTAGTCGCTAGCGGGAGCTACAATGAGCAGTTCTTC
TRBV5-1	TRBJ1-3	.	14	few	CASSPTQGGNTIYF	TGCGCCAGCAGCCCCACCCAGGGTGGAAACACCATATATTTT
TRBV6-1	TRBJ1-6	.	15	.	CASSGVGGPNSPLHF	TGTGCCAGCAGTGGGGTCGGGGGGCCAAATTCACCCCTCCACTTT
TRBV5-1	TRBJ2-5	.	14	.	CASSFPGFDETQYF	TGCGCCAGCAGCTTTCCGGGGTTCGACGAGACCCAGTACTTC
TRBV7-9	TRBJ1-3	TRBD1	16	.	CSSSPRTGVSGNTIYF	TGTTCCAGCAGCCCTAGGACAGGCGTCTCTGGAAACACCATATATTTT
TRBV9	TRBJ1-2	.	15	.	CASSVDGGTNYGYTF	TGTGCCAGCAGCGTAGATGGGGGGACCAACTATGGCTACACCTTC
TRBV15	TRBJ1-2	.	13	.	CATSRTGSYGYTF	TGTGCCACCAGCAGAACAGGTTCCTATGGCTACACCTTC